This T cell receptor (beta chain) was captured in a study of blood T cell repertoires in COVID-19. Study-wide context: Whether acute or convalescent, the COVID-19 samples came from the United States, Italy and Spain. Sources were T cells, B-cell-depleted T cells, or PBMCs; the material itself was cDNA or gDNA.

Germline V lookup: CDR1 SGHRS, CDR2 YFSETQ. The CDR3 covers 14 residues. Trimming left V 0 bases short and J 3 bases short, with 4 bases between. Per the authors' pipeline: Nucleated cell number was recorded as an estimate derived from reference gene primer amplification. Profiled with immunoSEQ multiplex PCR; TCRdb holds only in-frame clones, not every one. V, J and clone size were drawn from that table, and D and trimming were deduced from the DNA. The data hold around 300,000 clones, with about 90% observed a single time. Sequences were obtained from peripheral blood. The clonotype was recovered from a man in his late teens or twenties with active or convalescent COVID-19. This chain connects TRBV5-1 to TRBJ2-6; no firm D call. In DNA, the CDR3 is TGCGCCAGCAGCTTGGCCAGTGGGGCCAACGTCCTGACTTTC. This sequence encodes CASSLASGANVLTF.